One and the same sample provided the 22 T cell receptor delta chains below, sequenced in a study of gamma-delta T cells after stem cell transplantation. TCRdb reprocessed the RT-PCR reads through CATT. The sample has approximately 1,300 delta-chain clones, about 1.9% seen once. Material: gamma-delta T cells. The receptors derive from a human donor. It is not recorded whose cells these are; they may come from a transplant donor.

This clone was found a few times. Since a far larger clone is one base different, this is likely a read error. Other nucleotide sequences in the sample specify the same CDR3. The chain recombines TRDV2 with TRDJ1; 10 bases align to TRDD3. Germline V CDR1 and CDR2: GEAIGNYY, EKD. This CDR3 has 17 amino acids. The CDR3 nucleotides read TGTGCCTGCGACAACGTACTGGGGGATTCGTACACCGATAAACTCATCTTT. Translated: CACDNVLGDSYTDKLIF.

Only a few counts were recorded for this clone. TCRdb pairs this DNA with a much larger clone's protein that differs at residue 11, likely a read error; the protein shown was translated from the DNA. The chain links TRDV1 to TRDJ1; 7 bases are a match to TRDD2. V shed 9 bases and J 4 bases; nucleotides not matched to a gene: 23. Germline lookup yields CDR1 TSWWSYY and CDR2 QGS. This CDR3 has 18 amino acids. This CDR3 is CALPTIPTWTRGLDKLIF. CDR3 bases: TGTGCTCTCCCTACTATTCCTACGTGGACTAGGGGACTCGATAAACTCATCTTT.

About this clone itself: TCRdb's protein, taken from a much larger clone, differs from this DNA's translation at residue 10, likely owing to a read error; the protein displayed comes from the DNA. V and J are TRDV2 and TRDJ3; TRDD3 might be the D (5 bases). V dropped 0 bases and J dropped 0 bases, with 17 bases sitting between them. CDR3 size: 20 residues. CDR1 is GEAIGNYY and CDR2 is EKD in the germline V gene. CDR3 residues: CACDTAGLGKRSWDTRQMFF. CDR3 DNA sequence: TGTGCCTGTGACACCGCGGGCTTGGGGAAGCGCTCCTGGGACACCCGACAGATGTTTTTC.

This clone was observed a handful of times. Since a far larger clone is one base different, this is likely a read error. The CDR3 sequence is CACEQLGDRGSAADKPIF. The CDR3 nucleotides are TGTGCCTGTGAACAACTGGGGGATAGGGGGTCCGCCGCCGATAAACCCATCTTT. V and J are TRDV2 and TRDJ1; 11 nucleotides agree with TRDD3. Looked up from germline, CDR1 is GEAIGNYY and CDR2 is EKD. The CDR3 consists of 18 residues.

A few counts support this clone. A far larger clone is one base from this, pointing to a likely read error. This sample also contains other DNA sequences that code for the same CDR3. The chain's CDR3 is CACDTTLGGYASSWDTRQMFF. CDR3 nucleotide sequence: TGTGCCTGTGACACCACCCTTGGGGGATACGCTAGCTCCTGGGACACCCGGCAGATGTTTTTC. This chain joins TRDV2 and TRDJ3; 11 positions match TRDD3. The CDR3 runs 21 residues. Germline V gives CDR1 GEAIGNYY, CDR2 EKD.

This clone showed up just a few times. A single base is all that separates this from a far larger clone, so a read error is likely. The chain joins TRDV2 to TRDJ1; TRDD3 agrees at 7 bases. CDR1 and CDR2 (germline): GEAIGNYY, EKD. With V trimmed by 0 bases and J by 2 bases, 26 bases remained unmatched. There are 22 residues in the CDR3. This CDR3 is CACDTAVVGDWGPLGNTDKLIF. CDR3 DNA sequence: TGTGCCTGTGACACCGCCGTGGTTGGCGACTGGGGACCTTTGGGTAATACCGATAAACTCATCTTT.

On this clone: This DNA translates differently at residue 3 from the TCRdb protein, which is that of a much larger clone; a read error is likely, and the protein shown is the DNA's own translation. V is TRDV2 and J is TRDJ3; the match to TRDD3 covers 7 bases. Germline V gene lookup returns CDR1 GEAIGNYY and CDR2 EKD. The length of the CDR3 is 20 residues. This chain's CDR3 is CARDTAGDSPSSWDTRQMFF. The CDR3 region has the DNA TGTGCCCGTGACACCGCTGGGGATAGCCCCAGCTCCTGGGACACCCGACAGATGTTTTTC.

As concerns this clone: A single base is all that separates this from a far larger clone, so a read error is likely. Other DNA variants within this sample encode the same CDR3. The rearrangement links TRDV2 to TRDJ1, with 8 positions matching TRDD3. From germline, CDR1 is GEAIGNYY and CDR2 EKD. This CDR3 spans 14 amino acids. CDR3 sequence (DNA): TGTGCCTGCGACACACTGGGGGGCGGCGATAAACTCATCTTT. It yields the protein CACDTLGGGDKLIF.

This clone came up a few times. A read error is likely here: a far larger clone is one base away. This sample also contains other DNA sequences that code for the same CDR3. V and J are TRDV2 and TRDJ1, with D possibly TRDD2 on 5 matching bases. CDR3 length: 16 residues. V lost 0 bases, J lost 9 bases, and 22 bases lay in between. Germline loops: CDR1 GEAIGNYY, CDR2 EKD. CDR3 nucleotides: TGTGCCTGTGACACCGTGGGCCCCTACACCCAAGGTGAACTCATCTTT. Translating gives CACDTVGPYTQGELIF.

The chain uses TRDV2 and TRDJ1; TRDD3 aligns across 9 bases. CDR1 GEAIGNYY and CDR2 EKD come from the germline V gene. The CDR3 runs to 16 residues. V was clipped by 0 bases and J by 4 bases; unmatched bases: 8. The CDR3 sequence: CACDTVSTGGLDKLIF. The CDR3 DNA is TGTGCCTGTGACACCGTGTCGACTGGGGGACTCGATAAACTCATCTTT.

This clone has only a few counts. A far bigger clonotype differs at one base, so this is likely a read error. V is TRDV2 and J is TRDJ1; D possibly corresponds to TRDD3 (6 bases). CDR3 size: 17 residues. V was trimmed by 4 bases and J by 6 bases, leaving 26 bases between them. The germline gives CDR1 GEAIGNYY, CDR2 EKD. The CDR3 DNA reads as TGTGCCTGTGATGCACTGGGCGGGCTTACTGGACTTAATAAACTCATCTTT. Protein product: CACDALGGLTGLNKLIF.

As for this clone: A far larger clone is one base from this, pointing to a likely read error. The gene calls are TRDV2 and TRDJ3; 12 bases are a match to TRDD3. The CDR3 covers 21 residues. The germline V gene encodes CDR1 GEAIGNYY and CDR2 EKD. The CDR3 sequence is CARDTAAGGYGSSWDTRQMFF. The CDR3 DNA follows: TGTGCCCGTGACACCGCCGCTGGGGGATACGGGAGCTCCTGGGACACCCGACAGATGTTTTTC.

The sample holds a few counts of this clone. TCRdb's protein for this DNA is that of a much larger clone and differs from the translation at residue 7, likely a read error; the protein shown is the DNA translation. V usage is TRDV2 and J usage is TRDJ1; D unclear. V lost 2 bases, J lost 0 bases, and 15 bases lay in between. The V gene's germline CDR1 is GEAIGNYY and CDR2 EKD. This CDR3 is built from 16 residues. CDR3 sequence: CACDKVWESYTDKLIF. CDR3 in DNA: TGTGCCTGTGACAAGGTGTGGGAATCGTACACCGATAAACTCATCTTT.

This clone was seen more than once but under ten times. This likely came from a read error, as a far larger clone is one base away. In the same sample, other DNA sequences code for this CDR3. CDR3 residues: CACDPMGQYTDKLIF. The CDR3 nucleotides are TGTGCCTGCGACCCAATGGGGCAGTACACCGATAAACTCATCTTT. The chain has TRDV2 and TRDJ1; D is perhaps TRDD3 (5 bases). The germline V gene has CDR1 GEAIGNYY and CDR2 EKD. CDR3 length: 15 residues. V was trimmed by 7 bases and J by 0 bases, leaving 17 bases between them.

In this sample, this clone turned up a few times. The protein held in TCRdb is that of a much larger clone and does not match this DNA's translation at residue 9, likely because of a read error; the protein shown is translated from the DNA. The chain carries TRDV2 and TRDJ1, with 7 nucleotides matching TRDD3. Germline lookup yields CDR1 GEAIGNYY and CDR2 EKD. V shed 1 base and J 3 bases; nucleotides not matched to a gene: 16. The CDR3 runs to 18 residues. CDR3 region: CACDTSWGKRRGSDKLIF. The CDR3 nucleotides read TGTGCCTGTGACACGTCGTGGGGGAAACGCCGGGGGTCCGATAAACTCATCTTT.

As regards this clone: The protein in TCRdb stems from a much larger clone and differs at residue 4 from this DNA's translation, likely a read error; here the protein is translated from the DNA. This sequence joins TRDV2 and TRDJ1; D unclear. Germline lookup yields CDR1 GEAIGNYY and CDR2 EKD. Trimming pared 5 bases from V and 0 bases from J, leaving 27 bases between. The CDR3 consists of 19 residues. CDR3 sequence (DNA): TGTGCCTGTGGCACGGTAACGAATGGTGTGGAGACGTACACCGATAAACTCATCTTT. This sequence encodes CACGTVTNGVETYTDKLIF.

This rearrangement joins TRDV2 to TRDJ1, with 11 nucleotides matching TRDD3. There are 17 residues in the CDR3. Trimming at V came to 1 base and at J to 3 bases, leaving 9 bases not matched to a gene. CDR1 is GEAIGNYY, CDR2 EKD, per germline. Written as DNA, the CDR3 is TGTGCCTGTGACACTCTGGGGGATACAGGAGCCTCCGATAAACTCATCTTT. It translates to CACDTLGDTGASDKLIF.

Note on this clone: A read error is likely here: a far larger clone is one base away. Additional DNA sequences in this sample encode the identical CDR3. This chain links TRDV2 with TRDJ1; TRDD3 is a possible D gene (6 bases). The CDR3 is 16 amino acids. Germline V gene lookup returns CDR1 GEAIGNYY and CDR2 EKD. The CDR3 DNA follows: TGTGCCTGTGACACCGTCTGGGGACCCTACACCGACAAACTCATCTTT. This encodes CACDTVWGPYTDKLIF.

The gene calls are TRDV2 and TRDJ1; 9 bases are shared with TRDD3. The CDR3 is made up of 18 amino acids. Germline CDR1 and CDR2: GEAIGNYY and EKD. V trimming: 1 base; J trimming: 0 bases; junction bases outside the gene matches: 11. The CDR3 bases are TGTGCCTGTGACACTGTCTATACTGGGGGAGATTACACCGATAAACTCATCTTT. The encoded protein is CACDTVYTGGDYTDKLIF.

In its sample, this clone was seen a few times. This DNA translates differently at residue 4 from the TCRdb protein, which is that of a much larger clone; a read error is likely, and the protein shown is the DNA's own translation. The CDR3 reads CACETVRMGDIFQDTDKLIF. CDR3 nucleotide sequence: TGTGCCTGTGAGACCGTACGGATGGGGGATATATTCCAGGACACCGATAAACTCATCTTT. The V gene is TRDV2, the J gene TRDJ1; 9 bases line up with TRDD3. The CDR3 spans 20 residues. Germline CDR1 is GEAIGNYY and CDR2 is EKD. With 4 bases clipped from V and 0 bases from J, the junction kept 20 bases outside the gene matches.

This clone came up a few times. TCRdb lists the protein of a much larger clone for this DNA, which differs at residue 6, so this is likely a read error; the protein given here is translated from the DNA itself. The chain couples TRDV2 to TRDJ1; the D gene is possibly TRDD3 (6 bases). The CDR3 is 16 residues long. CDR1 and CDR2 (germline): GEAIGNYY, EKD. V lost 2 bases, J lost 0 bases, and 15 bases lay in between. Written as DNA, the CDR3 is TGTGCCTGTGACAAGGCGGGGGAATCGTACACCGATAAACTCATCTTT. This codes for CACDKAGESYTDKLIF.

The DNA of the CDR3 is TGTGCCTGTGAGTTGTTGGGACTGGGGGACTCGAAACTCATCTTT. Translated, it gives CACELLGLGDSKLIF. The rearrangement links TRDV2 to TRDJ1; 9 nucleotides match TRDD3. CDR1 is GEAIGNYY and CDR2 is EKD in the germline V gene. CDR3 length: 15 amino acids. Unmatched junction bases numbered 13, after V lost 4 bases and J lost 8 bases.